This TCR beta chain was sequenced in a study of T cells in localized non-small cell lung cancer. Assay: immunoSEQ multiplex PCR; the TCRdb copy retains only in-frame clones and omits some. The sample shows approximately 1,000 clones, around a quarter of them seen only once. Concerning this clone itself: Antigen: not known.

Broader study findings: Appearance in adjacent lung was seen for a median 57 of the top 100 tumor clones. A denser population of T cells in blood accompanied longer overall survival.

This TCR came from a man aged 40 to 70 with stage III lung adenocarcinoma. The sample in question was normal lung tissue next to the tumor, obtained before any cancer treatment.

The CDR3 region is CASSTGQGFPEAFF. The CDR3 DNA sequence: TGTGCCAGTAGTACGGGACAGGGTTTTCCTGAAGCTTTCTTT. This chain links TRBV19 with TRBJ1-1; 9 bases align to TRBD1. The CDR3 has 14 residues. CDR1 and CDR2 from the germline V gene are LNHDA and SQIVND (reference sequence). J was trimmed by 6 bases and V by 4 bases; bases with no gene match: 6.